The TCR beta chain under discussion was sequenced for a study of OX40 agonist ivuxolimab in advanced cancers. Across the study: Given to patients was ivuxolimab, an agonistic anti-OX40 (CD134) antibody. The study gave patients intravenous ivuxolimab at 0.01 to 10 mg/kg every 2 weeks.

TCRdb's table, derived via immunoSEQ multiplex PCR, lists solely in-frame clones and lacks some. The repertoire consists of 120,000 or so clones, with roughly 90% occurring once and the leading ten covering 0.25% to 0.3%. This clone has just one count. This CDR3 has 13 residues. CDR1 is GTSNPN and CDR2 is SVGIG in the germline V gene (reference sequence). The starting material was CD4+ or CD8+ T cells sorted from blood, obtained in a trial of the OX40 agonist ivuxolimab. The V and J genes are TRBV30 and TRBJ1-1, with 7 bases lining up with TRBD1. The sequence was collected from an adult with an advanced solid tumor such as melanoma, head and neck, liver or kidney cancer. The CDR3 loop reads CAARGGGNTEAFF. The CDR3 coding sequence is TGTGCGGCCAGGGGGGGAGGGAACACTGAAGCTTTCTTT.